A single sample is the source of the 32 T cell receptor beta chains below, sequenced in a study of identical twins. TCRdb used MiXCR to reprocess the 5' RACE reads, holding one entry per CDR3 protein. This table has 700,000 or so distinct CDR3 sequences, 21% appearing once. Another study also made use of these data, one on T cells expressing NK-cell markers.

The sequencing input was PBMCs. These receptors came from a woman between 18 and 30 years old in good health.

This clonotype occurred a few times. The V gene is TRBV19, the J gene TRBJ2-1; D may correspond to TRBD1 or TRBD2 (5 bases each). Looked up from germline, CDR1 is LNHDA and CDR2 is SQIVND (reference sequence). The CDR3 has 16 amino acids. V shed 0 bases and J shed 0 bases, with 9 bases lying between them. The CDR3 is CASSIDRGYSYNEQFF. In DNA, the CDR3 is TGTGCCAGTAGTATAGATCGGGGCTACTCCTACAATGAGCAGTTCTTC.

This clonotype was observed a few times. This sequence joins TRBV5-1 and TRBJ1-2, with 7 bases fitting TRBD1. Germline CDR1 reads SGHRS; CDR2 reads YFSETQ. V dropped 4 bases and J dropped 2; count of bases not matched to a gene: 11. This CDR3 region has 16 residues. As DNA, the CDR3 is TGCGCCAGCAGCCCGGGACGGGGACAGCGAAACTATGGCTACACCTTC. Amino acid sequence: CASSPGRGQRNYGYTF.

The V call is TRBV29-1, the J call TRBJ2-7; no clear D gene. The CDR3 is 11 amino acids. Deletions cut 5 bases from V and 4 bases from J, with 9 bases between. The germline V gene has CDR1 SQVTM and CDR2 ANQGSEA. This CDR3 reads CSVSVEYEQYF. The CDR3 DNA is TGCAGCGTTAGTGTGGAATACGAGCAGTACTTC.

CDR3 sequence: CSAGQNTGELFF. The DNA for the CDR3 is TGCAGCGCCGGACAGAACACCGGGGAGCTGTTTTTT. The rearrangement links TRBV20-1 to TRBJ2-2, with D perhaps TRBD1 (5 bases). The CDR3 loop spans 12 amino acids. Germline V CDR1 and CDR2: DFQATT, SNEGSKA (reference sequence).

The rearrangement uses TRBV9 and TRBJ2-5; D call uncertain. Trimming removed 4 bases at V and 5 bases at J, with 15 bases between. CDR1 and CDR2 (germline): SGDLS, YYNGEE. The CDR3 extends over 14 amino acids. The CDR3 is CASSPTAPRETQYF. CDR3 nucleotide sequence: TGTGCCAGCAGCCCCACAGCGCCCCGGGAGACCCAGTACTTC.

This clonotype was picked up a small number of times. The chain is built from TRBV9 and TRBJ2-1, with D unclear. V lost 4 bases, J lost 10 bases, and 12 bases lay in between. This CDR3 contains 12 residues. Germline V gene lookup returns CDR1 SGDLS and CDR2 YYNGEE. CDR3 sequence (DNA): TGTGCCAGCAGCCGAATGCCACAGGAGCAGTTCTTC. It is translated as CASSRMPQEQFF.

There are a few counts of this clonotype. The rearrangement uses TRBV7-8 and TRBJ1-2; D gene uncertain. The CDR3 is made up of 14 amino acids. Germline CDR1 reads SGHVS; CDR2 reads FQNEAQ. V lost 2 bases to trimming and J lost 6 bases, with 13 bases between them. Here the CDR3 DNA reads TGTGCCAGCAGCTTAATTCGGGAAAGGAATGGCTACACCTTC. The encoded protein is CASSLIRERNGYTF.

This clonotype was picked up a small number of times. The chain recombines TRBV29-1 with TRBJ2-7; 8 bases line up with TRBD2. The CDR3 totals 13 residues. The V segment lost 3 bases and the J segment 5 bases; nucleotides outside the gene matches: 6. Germline CDR1 is SQVTM and CDR2 is ANQGSEA. CDR3 region: CSVESGGSHEQYF. The CDR3, as DNA: TGCAGCGTTGAGAGCGGGGGTAGCCACGAGCAGTACTTC.

In its sample, this clonotype was seen a few times. This chain joins TRBV9 and TRBJ2-1; unclear D gene. V lost 4 bases, J lost 5 bases, and 16 bases lay in between. The CDR3 is 15 residues long. In germline, CDR1 is SGDLS, CDR2 YYNGEE. The CDR3 DNA reads TGTGCCAGCAGCTTAACCGCCCGGGCGAACAATGAGCAGTTCTTC. This gives the protein CASSLTARANNEQFF.

This chain joins TRBV9 and TRBJ1-1; D is unclear. The CDR3 has 13 amino acids. V was shortened by 7 bases and J by 8 bases, with 18 bases between the two germline ends. Germline V gives CDR1 SGDLS, CDR2 YYNGEE. CDR3: CASSRTGASEAFF. The CDR3 DNA reads TGTGCCAGCTCCCGGACTGGAGCCTCCGAAGCTTTCTTT.

This clonotype was seen a handful of times. The chain couples TRBV12-3 or TRBV12-4 to TRBJ2-1, with D possibly being TRBD2 (5 bases). V was clipped by 7 bases and J by 0 bases, with 13 bases between them. The CDR3 has 15 residues. CDR3: CASMEDLTSYNEQFF. In nucleotides, the CDR3 is TGTGCCAGCATGGAGGACCTCACCTCCTACAATGAGCAGTTCTTC.

This clonotype was seen ten or more times. The chain joins TRBV12-3 or TRBV12-4 to TRBJ1-6; maybe TRBD1 (5 bases). The ends were cut back, 2 bases at V and 7 bases at J, with 9 bases in the middle. This CDR3 is built from 14 residues. In DNA, the CDR3 is TGTGCCAGCAGTTTACTTCAGGGAAATTCACCCCTCCACTTT. This codes for CASSLLQGNSPLHF.

This clonotype was recorded a few times. This chain uses TRBV7-2 with TRBJ1-2; D is unresolved. Trimming left V 5 bases short and J 2 bases short, with 15 bases between. The germline V gene has CDR1 SGHTA and CDR2 FQGNSA. CDR3 length: 15 residues. As DNA, the CDR3 is TGTGCCAGCAGCGCAAGACAAGGGCGAAACTATGGCTACACCTTC. This codes for CASSARQGRNYGYTF.

V and J are TRBV12-3 or TRBV12-4 and TRBJ2-5; D is unresolved. CDR3 length equals 14 residues. V shed 4 bases and J shed 5 bases, with 14 bases lying between them. The CDR3, as DNA: TGTGCCAGCAGTTCTAACGACTTTTTGGAGACCCAGTACTTC. Its translation is CASSSNDFLETQYF.

The chain uses TRBV20-1 and TRBJ1-6, with D unresolved. The CDR3 runs 13 residues. CDR1 is DFQATT and CDR2 is SNEGSKA in the germline V gene (reference sequence). Trimming took off 3 bases at V and 8 bases at J, with 11 bases between the two ends. CDR3 sequence: CSASVEVDSPLHF. CDR3 in DNA: TGCAGTGCTAGTGTGGAGGTGGATTCACCCCTCCACTTT.

This clonotype was detected a few times. The chain carries TRBV20-1 and TRBJ2-7; TRBD1 matches 7 bases. Trimming cost V 0 bases and J 0 bases; bases outside gene matches: 5. Looked up from germline, CDR1 is DFQATT and CDR2 is SNEGSKA (reference sequence). There are 15 residues in the CDR3. The CDR3 spells CSARDGTVSSYEQYF. The CDR3 region has the DNA TGCAGTGCTAGAGACGGGACAGTTAGCTCCTACGAGCAGTACTTC.

At least ten counts were recorded for this clonotype. The V gene is TRBV20-1, the J gene TRBJ2-6, with a weak D call TRBD1 (7 bases). The CDR3 is made up of 16 amino acids. Trimming removed 4 bases at V and 0 bases at J, with 13 bases between. Germline V gives CDR1 DFQATT, CDR2 SNEGSKA (reference sequence). The chain's CDR3 is CSAISQGGSGANVLTF. The CDR3 DNA reads TGCAGTGCTATTTCTCAGGGGGGCTCTGGGGCCAACGTCCTGACTTTC.

This clonotype was recorded many times. The chain is built from TRBV12-3 or TRBV12-4 and TRBJ2-3; 13 positions agree with TRBD2. The CDR3 runs to 15 residues. Trimming took 6 bases from V and 8 from J; bases not matched to a gene: 8. CDR3 in amino acids: CASRAGTSGTGTQYF. CDR3 DNA: TGTGCCAGCAGAGCCGGGACTAGCGGGACTGGTACGCAGTATTTT.

The chain joins TRBV12-3 or TRBV12-4 to TRBJ2-1; D is unclear. The CDR3 is 11 amino acids. The ends were cut back, 2 bases at V and 10 bases at J, with 6 bases in the middle. CDR3 sequence reads: CASSLISEQFF. DNA of the CDR3: TGTGCCAGCAGTTTAATAAGCGAGCAGTTCTTC.

The V call is TRBV20-1, the J call TRBJ2-7; D may be TRBD2 (6 bases). The CDR3 covers 12 residues. CDR1 DFQATT and CDR2 SNEGSKA come from the germline V gene (reference sequence). V lost 6 bases, J lost 5 bases, and 14 bases lay in between. CDR3 loop: CSAKDGGDEQYF. CDR3 sequence (DNA): TGCAGTGCAAAGGACGGCGGGGACGAGCAGTACTTC.

The V gene is TRBV20-1, the J gene TRBJ2-5; 8 nucleotides agree with TRBD1. The CDR3 loop spans 14 amino acids. V lost 4 bases, J lost 5 bases, and 9 bases stayed unmatched. CDR1 is DFQATT and CDR2 is SNEGSKA in the germline V gene (reference sequence). The CDR3 nucleotides are TGCAGTGCTACTACCCAGGGGGCTGGGGAGACCCAGTACTTC. Translating it yields CSATTQGAGETQYF.

The chain recombines TRBV29-1 with TRBJ2-4, with D perhaps matching TRBD1 (6 bases). The CDR3 is 16 residues long. Per germline, CDR1 SQVTM and CDR2 ANQGSEA. V was trimmed by 5 bases and J by 5 bases, leaving 22 bases between them. As DNA, the CDR3 is TGCAGCGTTTACTCCATTCCAGGGGATGACCAAAACATTCAGTACTTC. Translation: CSVYSIPGDDQNIQYF.

The sample holds many counts of this clonotype. CDR3 residues: CASSQGAGQKSYEQYF. The CDR3 DNA follows: TGCGCCAGCAGCCAAGGGGCAGGACAGAAGTCCTACGAGCAGTACTTC. The chain recombines TRBV4-3 with TRBJ2-7, with D perhaps TRBD1 (6 bases). V was shortened by 1 base and J by 1 base, with 14 bases between the two germline ends. CDR3 length equals 16 residues. CDR1 and CDR2 (germline): LGHNA, YSLEER.

This clonotype was found a few times. The CDR3: CASSPWESPYNEQFF. CDR3 nucleotides: TGCGCCAGCAGCCCTTGGGAGTCCCCCTACAATGAGCAGTTCTTC. The chain carries TRBV4-3 and TRBJ2-1, with D tentatively TRBD2 (5 bases). The CDR3 consists of 15 residues. From germline, CDR1 is LGHNA and CDR2 YSLEER. V lost 4 bases and J 2 bases, leaving 12 bases between the germline ends.

The rearrangement links TRBV7-2 to TRBJ2-3; D unclear. The germline gives CDR1 SGHTA, CDR2 FQGNSA. This CDR3 spans 16 amino acids. Between the trimmed V and J ends, which lost 2 bases and 0 bases, there was a span of 12 bases. CDR3 loop: CASSLLGGMSTDTQYF. The CDR3 DNA is TGTGCCAGCAGCTTATTAGGCGGAATGAGCACAGATACGCAGTATTTT.

In this sample, this clonotype turned up many times. V gene TRBV7-2 combines with J gene TRBJ2-3; 12 positions agree with TRBD2. The CDR3 is 16 residues long. J was trimmed by 5 bases and V by 4 bases; bases with no gene match: 7. The V gene's germline CDR1 is SGHTA and CDR2 FQGNSA. CDR3 sequence reads: CASSSRLAGVGDTQYF. CDR3 DNA sequence: TGTGCCAGCAGCTCCCGACTAGCGGGGGTGGGAGATACGCAGTATTTT.

The chain couples TRBV11-1 to TRBJ2-2; 9 nucleotides line up with TRBD2. The CDR3 has 18 amino acids. V lost 3 bases and J lost 0; bases outside the gene matches: 8. Looked up from germline, CDR1 is SGHAT and CDR2 is FQDESV (reference sequence). CDR3 sequence reads: CASSLGLLAGSNTGELFF. CDR3 nucleotide sequence: TGTGCCAGCAGCTTGGGATTGCTAGCGGGGTCGAACACCGGGGAGCTGTTTTTT.

V gene TRBV20-1 combines with J gene TRBJ2-1; D might be TRBD1 or TRBD2, each matching 5 bases. Germline V gene lookup returns CDR1 DFQATT and CDR2 SNEGSKA (reference sequence). This CDR3 region has 12 residues. Trimming pared 6 bases from V and 9 bases from J, leaving 15 bases between. DNA of the CDR3: TGCAGTGCCGCTATGAGGGACCTTGAGCAGTTCTTC. It translates to CSAAMRDLEQFF.

J is TRBJ2-5 and V is TRBV29-1; 7 bases agree with TRBD1. The CDR3 spans 12 residues. The germline gives CDR1 SQVTM, CDR2 ANQGSEA. The CDR3 sequence: CSATGTQETQYF. As DNA, the CDR3 is TGCAGTGCGACAGGGACCCAAGAGACCCAGTACTTC.

This clonotype was recorded a few times. The gene calls are TRBV9 and TRBJ2-1; D is uncertain. Germline values: CDR1 SGDLS, CDR2 YYNGEE. The CDR3 consists of 12 residues. V was clipped by 0 bases and J by 5 bases, with 3 bases between them. CDR3 coding DNA: TGTGCCAGCAGCGTAGGCAACAATGAGCAGTTCTTC. Translation gives CASSVGNNEQFF.

V is TRBV12-5 and J is TRBJ2-7; 7 positions agree with TRBD1. The germline V gene encodes CDR1 LGHNT and CDR2 FRNRAP. The CDR3 spans 13 residues. V was pared by 3 bases and J by 7 bases, with 6 bases of the junction left unmatched. The CDR3 here is CASGFTGEREQYF. CDR3 nucleotide sequence: TGTGCTAGTGGTTTCACAGGGGAGCGGGAGCAGTACTTC.

V gene TRBV29-1 combines with J gene TRBJ2-1; 7 positions match TRBD2. This CDR3 has 14 residues. With V trimmed by 7 bases and J by 2 bases, 8 bases remained unmatched. The germline V gene encodes CDR1 SQVTM and CDR2 ANQGSEA. The CDR3 loop is CSGLNRGAYNEQFF. CDR3 coding DNA: TGCAGCGGGTTAAACCGGGGGGCCTACAATGAGCAGTTCTTC.